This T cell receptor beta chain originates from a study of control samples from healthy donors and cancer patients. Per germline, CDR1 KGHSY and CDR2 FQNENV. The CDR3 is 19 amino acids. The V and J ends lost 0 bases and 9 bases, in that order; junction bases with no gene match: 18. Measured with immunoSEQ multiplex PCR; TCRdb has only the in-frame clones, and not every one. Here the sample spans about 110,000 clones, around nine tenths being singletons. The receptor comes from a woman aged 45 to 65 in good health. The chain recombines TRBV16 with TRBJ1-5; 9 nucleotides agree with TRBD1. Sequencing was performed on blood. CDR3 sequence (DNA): TGTGCCAGCAGCCAATCTGAAATAGGTCCGGGACAGGGAAGGGGGCCCCAGCATTTT. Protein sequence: CASSQSEIGPGQGRGPQHF.